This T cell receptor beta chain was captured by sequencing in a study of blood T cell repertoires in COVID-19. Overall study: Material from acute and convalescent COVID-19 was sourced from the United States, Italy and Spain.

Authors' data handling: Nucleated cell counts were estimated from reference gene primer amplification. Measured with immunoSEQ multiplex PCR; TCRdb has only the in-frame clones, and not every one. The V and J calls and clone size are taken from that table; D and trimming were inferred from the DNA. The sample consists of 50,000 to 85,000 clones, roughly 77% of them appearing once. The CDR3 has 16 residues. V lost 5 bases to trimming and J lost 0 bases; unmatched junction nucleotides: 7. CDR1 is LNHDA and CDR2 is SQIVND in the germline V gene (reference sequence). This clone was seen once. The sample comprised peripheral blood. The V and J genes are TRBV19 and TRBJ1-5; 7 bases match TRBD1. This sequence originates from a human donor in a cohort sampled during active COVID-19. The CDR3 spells CASSLGQTYSNQPQHF. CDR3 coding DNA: TGTGCCAGTAGTCTGGGACAGACGTATAGCAATCAGCCCCAGCATTTT.